A selection of T cell receptor beta chains follows, all from one sample in a study of OX40 agonist ivuxolimab in advanced cancers. The data were produced by immunoSEQ multiplex PCR, yet TCRdb's version contains in-frame clones alone and is incomplete. This sample carries tens of thousands of clones, approximately 91% of them seen once, and the ten largest clones take roughly 7.4%. The sample in question was CD4+ or CD8+ T cells sorted from blood, obtained in a trial of the OX40 agonist ivuxolimab. These receptors were taken from an adult with an advanced solid tumor such as melanoma, head and neck, liver or kidney cancer. Each CDR3 is given with its conserved first and last residue. Each record gives: CDR3 length, J gene, D gene, V gene, clone size, CDR3 DNA, CDR3 protein. The D gene is left open where the match is weak. A row's size may be missing; if present it is once, few, many or a size class.

length: 15; J: TRBJ2-1; D: NA; V: TRBV9; size: few; DNA: TGTGCCAGCAGCGTAGGGACCCGCGTCTACAATGAGCAGTTCTTC; CDR3: CASSVGTRVYNEQFF
length: 14; J: TRBJ1-1; D: NA; V: TRBV19; size: NA; DNA: TGTGCCAGTAGTATAATAGGAGGGACAACTGAAGCTTTCTTT; CDR3: CASSIIGGTTEAFF
length: 15; J: TRBJ2-5; D: NA; V: TRBV27; size: once; DNA: TGTGCCAGCAGCCCCCGGGACGGCTACCAAGAGACCCAGTACTTC; CDR3: CASSPRDGYQETQYF
length: 15; J: TRBJ2-7; D: NA; V: TRBV7-6; size: NA; DNA: TGTGCCAGCAGCTTAAATTTTGGCCAACACTACGAGCAGTACTTC; CDR3: CASSLNFGQHYEQYF
length: 18; J: TRBJ1-3; D: NA; V: TRBV9; size: NA; DNA: TGTGCCAGCAGCGTATCGGACGAGGCTCGGGGGTCTGGAAACACCATATATTTT; CDR3: CASSVSDEARGSGNTIYF
length: 15; J: TRBJ2-1; D: TRBD2; V: TRBV30; size: NA; DNA: TGTGCCTGGAGTGTACAAATGGGAGGGGCCAATGAGCAGTTCTTC; CDR3: CAWSVQMGGANEQFF
length: 15; J: TRBJ1-3; D: NA; V: TRBV6-6; size: NA; DNA: TGTGCCAGCAACTCTCGGGGGGTCTCTGGAAACACCATATATTTT; CDR3: CASNSRGVSGNTIYF
length: 13; J: TRBJ2-7; D: NA; V: TRBV6-1; size: NA; DNA: TGTGCCAGCACGGAGAGGCAGCACTACGAGCAGTACTTC; CDR3: CASTERQHYEQYF
length: 13; J: TRBJ2-5; D: NA; V: TRBV9; size: NA; DNA: TGTGCCAGCAGCGTAAACGAGGTCCGGGCCCAGTACTTC; CDR3: CASSVNEVRAQYF
length: 13; J: TRBJ1-2; D: NA; V: TRBV10-3; size: NA; DNA: TGTGCCATCAGAAACGGGACAAGCTATGGCTACACCTTC; CDR3: CAIRNGTSYGYTF
length: 16; J: TRBJ2-5; D: NA; V: TRBV9; size: NA; DNA: TGTGCCAGCAGCTCGGGGGCAGGGGTTGGCCAAGAGACCCAGTACTTC; CDR3: CASSSGAGVGQETQYF
length: 15; J: TRBJ1-2; D: NA; V: TRBV6-1; size: once; DNA: TGTGCCAGCAGTGAAGCGCCGGGGGCTTACTATGGCTACACCTTC; CDR3: CASSEAPGAYYGYTF
length: 15; J: TRBJ1-4; D: NA; V: TRBV5-6; size: NA; DNA: TGTGCCAGCAGCGTATATGAATCAACTAATGAAAAACTGTTTTTT; CDR3: CASSVYESTNEKLFF
length: 15; J: TRBJ1-1; D: NA; V: TRBV19; size: few; DNA: TGTGCCAGTAGTACATCGGGACGGAGGAACACTGAAGCTTTCTTT; CDR3: CASSTSGRRNTEAFF
length: 16; J: TRBJ2-1; D: NA; V: TRBV5-1; size: NA; DNA: TGCGCCAGCAGAACCGATCAGGGGCGGGCCCACAGTGAGCAGTTCTTC; CDR3: CASRTDQGRAHSEQFF
length: 13; J: TRBJ1-6; D: NA; V: TRBV30; size: NA; DNA: TGTGCCGGCAGTGTCTCCTATAATTCACCCCTCCACTTT; CDR3: CAGSVSYNSPLHF
length: 15; J: TRBJ2-7; D: NA; V: TRBV10-1; size: few; DNA: TGCGCCAGCAGTGATGACCATGGGGGCCCCTACGAGCAGTACTTC; CDR3: CASSDDHGGPYEQYF
length: 16; J: TRBJ2-7; D: NA; V: TRBV5-1; size: NA; DNA: TGCGCCAGCAGCGGGGGAGCTAGTGGCGGAACCTACGAGCAGTACTTC; CDR3: CASSGGASGGTYEQYF
length: 14; J: TRBJ1-2; D: NA; V: TRBV18; size: NA; DNA: TGTGCCAGCTCACCACCGCACAGGGTTTCTGGCTACACCTTC; CDR3: CASSPPHRVSGYTF
length: 15; J: TRBJ2-5; D: TRBD2; V: TRBV30; size: NA; DNA: TGTGCCTGGACGGTAGCGGGAGTTCGAGGAGAGACCCAGTACTTC; CDR3: CAWTVAGVRGETQYF
length: 12; J: TRBJ2-7; D: NA; V: TRBV30; size: NA; DNA: TGTGCCTGGACTACAGGGCCCTACGAGCAGTACTTC; CDR3: CAWTTGPYEQYF
length: 15; J: TRBJ1-1; D: NA; V: TRBV18; size: NA; DNA: TGTGCCAGCTCACCAGGCGTCTCCAGGAACACTGAAGCTTTCTTT; CDR3: CASSPGVSRNTEAFF
length: 16; J: TRBJ2-7; D: NA; V: TRBV7-8; size: NA; DNA: TGTGCCAGCAGCTTTGCAGGACAGCCTGCATCCTACGAGCAGTACTTC; CDR3: CASSFAGQPASYEQYF
length: 15; J: TRBJ2-5; D: TRBD1; V: TRBV5-6; size: few; DNA: TGTGCCAGCAGTCTCCCGGGGACAGGGAGCCTAACCCAGTACTTC; CDR3: CASSLPGTGSLTQYF
length: 15; J: TRBJ1-3; D: NA; V: TRBV2; size: NA; DNA: TGTGCCAGCAGTGGGGGAACGATAACTGGAAACACCATATATTTT; CDR3: CASSGGTITGNTIYF
length: 13; J: TRBJ1-1; D: NA; V: TRBV18; size: NA; DNA: TGTGCCAGCTCACGGACGGAAGAGACTGAAGCTTTCTTT; CDR3: CASSRTEETEAFF
length: 14; J: TRBJ2-5; D: NA; V: TRBV28; size: once; DNA: TGTGCCAGCAGTTGGCCGGGGCGAGGGGAGACCCAGTACTTC; CDR3: CASSWPGRGETQYF
length: 11; J: TRBJ2-7; D: TRBD2; V: TRBV28; size: NA; DNA: TGTGCCAGCACTGGACTAGCGGAGCAGTACTTC; CDR3: CASTGLAEQYF
length: 14; J: TRBJ1-5; D: TRBD1; V: TRBV19; size: NA; DNA: TGTGCCAGTAGTATATTGACAGGGGGGCAGCCCCAGCATTTT; CDR3: CASSILTGGQPQHF
length: 11; J: TRBJ1-2; D: NA; V: TRBV5-1; size: NA; DNA: TGCGCCAGCAGCGGGGCGGCTGGCTACACCTTC; CDR3: CASSGAAGYTF
length: 13; J: TRBJ2-2; D: NA; V: TRBV7-9; size: NA; DNA: TGTGCCAGCAGCTTCGGCCCGGCCGGGGAGCTGTTTTTT; CDR3: CASSFGPAGELFF
length: 16; J: TRBJ1-5; D: NA; V: TRBV6-1; size: NA; DNA: TGTGCCAGCAGTGAAGCAAACATACTCTCAGCTCAGCCCCAGCATTTT; CDR3: CASSEANILSAQPQHF
length: 16; J: TRBJ2-7; D: TRBD1; V: TRBV4-2; size: NA; DNA: TGTGCCAGCAGCCAAAGAGGGGGACAGGGGATGGACGAGCAGTACTTC; CDR3: CASSQRGGQGMDEQYF
length: 12; J: TRBJ2-5; D: NA; V: TRBV5-1; size: NA; DNA: TGCGCCAGCAGTGAAGTACAAGAGACCCAGTACTTC; CDR3: CASSEVQETQYF
length: 14; J: TRBJ2-1; D: NA; V: TRBV2; size: few; DNA: TGTGCCAGCAGTGCGCAGGGTCCTTCCAATGAGCAGTTCTTC; CDR3: CASSAQGPSNEQFF
length: 14; J: TRBJ1-2; D: NA; V: TRBV2; size: NA; DNA: TGTGCCAGCAGTACGCGGGGGGGAAGGGACGGCTACACCTTC; CDR3: CASSTRGGRDGYTF
length: 14; J: TRBJ1-2; D: NA; V: TRBV10-3; size: NA; DNA: TGTGCCATCAGTGAGATGGGCAGCGACTATGGCTACACCTTC; CDR3: CAISEMGSDYGYTF
length: 13; J: TRBJ1-5; D: NA; V: TRBV19; size: NA; DNA: TGTGCCAGTGGAGAGGGTGGCAATCAGCCCCAGCATTTT; CDR3: CASGEGGNQPQHF
length: 14; J: TRBJ2-5; D: TRBD1; V: TRBV11-2; size: NA; DNA: TGTGCCAGCAGCGATCAGGGGGCGCCTGAGACCCAGTACTTC; CDR3: CASSDQGAPETQYF